This T cell receptor (beta chain) was sequenced during a study of blood T cell repertoires in COVID-19. Study in general: COVID-19 samples from acute and convalescent phases originated in the United States, Italy and Spain.

Under the authors' procedure: Cell counts per sample came from amplifying reference gene primers. Profiled with immunoSEQ multiplex PCR; TCRdb holds only in-frame clones, not every one. That table gives V, J and clone size, and the DNA gave D and trimming. Seen here are around 67,000 clones, around four fifths observed once, and the top ten hold around 5%. After removal of 2 bases from V and 6 bases from J, the junction contained 8 bases not matched to a gene. CDR1 is MNHEY, CDR2 SVGAGI, per germline. The CDR3 has 16 residues. The sequence was collected from a man aged 50-59 years with active COVID-19. Sequencing used peripheral blood. The rearrangement links TRBV6-5 to TRBJ2-1, with 9 positions matching TRBD2. CDR3 loop: CASSYDAGGAANEQFF. The CDR3 DNA sequence: TGTGCCAGCAGTTACGACGCGGGGGGGGCCGCCAATGAGCAGTTCTTC.